This entry describes one T cell receptor beta chain. What it binds is not known. Both TRBC1 and TRBC2 were covered by a beta constant-region primer of two equimolar oligonucleotides. Ligated cDNA was amplified by four rounds of PCR with nested alpha and beta constant-region primers and SP2. Ligation attached a single-stranded oligonucleotide with a 12-nucleotide UMI and the SP2 primer to the cDNA 3' end. Each CDR3 protein gets one entry after TCRdb re-called the UMI-ligation and nested PCR reads with MiXCR. The sample has over 25,000 distinct CDR3 sequences; less than 20% are singletons. Sorting gates: effector memory CD45RA-CD27-, EMRA CD45RA+CD27-. The sample belongs to a study of naive and memory T cell subsets. The CDR3 length is 15 residues. CDR1 is LNHDA, CDR2 SQIVND, per germline (reference sequence). J gave up 6 bases and V 4 bases, and 9 bases lay outside the gene matches. Study-level results: Activation and differentiation may alter RNA-based TCR counts. In naive cells, over 85% of TCR sequences were seen only once.

This TCR derives from a human donor in good health. V is TRBV19 and J is TRBJ1-5; 7 positions agree with TRBD1. Sample: effector memory CD4+ T cells from blood. As for subset: effector memory, CD45RA- CD27-. DNA for the CDR3: TGTGCCAGTAGTAGAGTAGGGGGCCTGGGTCAGCCCCAGCATTTT. It encodes CASSRVGGLGQPQHF.